In this sample, the clone carrying this TCR beta chain turned up a few times. Germline trimming cut 5 bases from V and 4 bases from J; bases unmatched to any gene: 4. Germline loops: CDR1 MDHEN, CDR2 SYDVKM. This CDR3 is 14 amino acids long. The data belong to a study of blood T cell repertoires in COVID-19. Study-level information: Whether acute or convalescent, the COVID-19 samples came from the United States, Italy and Spain. Sources were T cells, B-cell-depleted T cells, or PBMCs; the material itself was cDNA or gDNA.

Per the authors' pipeline: Cell counts per sample came from amplifying reference gene primers. The method was immunoSEQ multiplex PCR; TCRdb's version includes in-frame clones alone and lacks a portion of them. The DNA gave D and trimming, while V, J and clone size come from that table. The data show approximately 100,000 clones, about 88% seen once. The TCR was taken from a human donor in a cohort sampled during active COVID-19. The sample comprised peripheral blood. The V gene is TRBV28, the J gene TRBJ1-5, with TRBD1 matching 8 bases. CDR3 loop: CASSTRQGNQPQHF. The CDR3 DNA reads as TGTGCCAGCAGTACCCGACAGGGGAATCAGCCCCAGCATTTT. Drawing the rest from reference TRBV28 and TRBJ1-5, the complete variable domain is DVKVTQSSRYLVKRTGEKVFLECVQDMDHENMFWYRQDPGLGLRLIYFSYDVKMKEKGDIPEGYSVSREKKERFSLILESASTNQTSMYLCASSTRQGNQPQHFGDGTRLSIL.